These T cell receptor beta chains were read from a single sample in a study of shared clonotypes between healthy human individuals. Method: immunoSEQ multiplex PCR; TCRdb's copy keeps in-frame clones and lacks some. The sample consists of some 2.3 million clones, 85% to 95% of them appearing once. Sequencing input: naive CD4+ T cells from PBMCs. The receptors come from a man aged 18 to 30 in good health. Some clones in this sample may be carry-over from other donors' samples. Both conserved end residues are part of each CDR3. The D gene is left open where the match is weak. Clone size is not always given. Where it is, it says once, few, many or a class for expanded clones.

len	abundance	v_gene	j_gene	d_gene	CDR3aa	CDR3nt
14	-	TRBV5-1	TRBJ2-3	-	CASSLAQGFDTQYF	TGCGCCAGCAGCCTCGCCCAGGGATTCGATACGCAGTATTTT
15	-	TRBV6-5	TRBJ2-3	-	CASRLGSHLTDTQYF	TGTGCCAGCAGGCTCGGGTCTCACCTCACAGATACGCAGTATTTT
16	-	TRBV6-5	TRBJ2-3	TRBD2	CASSYSGTSYTDTQYF	TGTGCCAGCAGTTACTCGGGGACTAGCTACACAGATACGCAGTATTTT
13	few	TRBV7-9	TRBJ2-2	-	CASSSSRSGELFF	TGTGCCAGCAGCTCCAGTCGATCCGGGGAGCTGTTTTTT
13	-	TRBV15	TRBJ2-7	-	CATTPGETYEQYF	TGTGCCACCACCCCGGGCGAAACCTACGAGCAGTACTTC
16	-	TRBV7-9	TRBJ2-1	-	CASSLVPQISYNEQFF	TGTGCCAGCAGCTTAGTTCCTCAAATCTCCTACAATGAGCAGTTCTTC
16	-	TRBV5-1	TRBJ2-1	TRBD1	CASSIHRGQFYNEQFF	TGCGCCAGCAGCATCCACAGGGGGCAGTTCTACAATGAGCAGTTCTTC
12	-	TRBV6-6	TRBJ2-6	-	CASERLGNVLTF	TGTGCCAGCGAACGGCTAGGCAACGTCCTGACTTTC
13	-	TRBV5-6	TRBJ1-2	-	CASSLGQNYGYTF	TGTGCCAGCAGCTTGGGCCAGAACTATGGCTACACCTTC
16	-	TRBV4-2	TRBJ2-1	TRBD2	CASSPTTSGRDNEQFF	TGTGCCAGCAGCCCGACGACTAGCGGGAGGGACAATGAGCAGTTCTTC
13	-	TRBV2	TRBJ2-5	-	CASSALTQETQYF	TGTGCCAGCAGTGCCCTAACACAAGAGACCCAGTACTTC
16	-	TRBV4-2	TRBJ1-2	-	CASSQDLMGTNYGYTF	TGTGCCAGCAGCCAAGATCTAATGGGGACTAACTATGGCTACACCTTC
12	-	TRBV11-2	TRBJ2-1	TRBD2	CASSPGLAVKFF	TGTGCCAGCAGCCCGGGACTAGCGGTTAAGTTCTTC
12	-	TRBV11-2	TRBJ2-7	-	CASSPGPYEQYF	TGTGCCAGCAGCCCAGGGCCCTACGAGCAGTACTTC
14	-	TRBV10-2	TRBJ2-7	TRBD2	CASTGLAGTYEQYF	TGCGCCAGCACCGGACTAGCGGGGACCTACGAGCAGTACTTC
16	-	TRBV28	TRBJ2-5	TRBD2	CASSARLAGGWETQYF	TGTGCCAGCAGCGCCCGACTAGCGGGAGGTTGGGAGACCCAGTACTTC
14	once	TRBV27	TRBJ2-7	TRBD2	CASSSLAGDYEQYF	TGTGCCAGCAGTTCACTAGCGGGAGACTACGAGCAGTACTTC
14	once	TRBV2	TRBJ2-1	-	CASSETRQHNEQFF	TGTGCCAGCAGTGAAACCCGACAGCACAATGAGCAGTTCTTC
17	-	TRBV5-1	TRBJ2-2	TRBD2	CASSLRTSGGNTGELFF	TGCGCCAGCAGCCTACGGACTAGCGGGGGGAACACCGGGGAGCTGTTTTTT
12	-	TRBV6-1	TRBJ1-2	-	CASSEVGAPGTF	TGTGCCAGCAGTGAAGTAGGGGCTCCCGGCACCTTC
15	-	TRBV7-3	TRBJ1-2	-	CASSLTPAGERGYTF	TGTGCCAGCAGCTTAACGCCGGCAGGGGAGCGCGGCTACACCTTC
13	-	TRBV19	TRBJ2-7	-	CASAGRPSYEQYF	TGTGCCAGTGCCGGGCGTCCTTCCTACGAGCAGTACTTC
15	-	TRBV6-5	TRBJ1-1	-	CASSYRPGRNTEAFF	TGTGCCAGCAGTTACCGACCAGGGAGGAACACTGAAGCTTTCTTT
14	-	TRBV7-8	TRBJ1-4	-	CASSWGRINEKLFF	TGTGCCAGCAGCTGGGGGAGGATTAATGAAAAACTGTTTTTT
11	-	TRBV6-6	TRBJ2-1	-	CASRSEYEQFF	TGTGCCAGCCGATCGGAGTATGAGCAGTTCTTC
16	-	TRBV4-2	TRBJ1-5	-	CASSQGMGGGNQPQHF	TGTGCCAGCAGCCAAGGGATGGGCGGAGGCAATCAGCCCCAGCATTTT
15	-	TRBV27	TRBJ1-2	-	CASSTTQGNGYGYTF	TGTGCCAGCAGCACCACCCAGGGTAATGGGTATGGCTACACCTTC
14	-	TRBV30	TRBJ2-5	TRBD1	CAWGPGQGGETQYF	TGTGCCTGGGGTCCGGGACAGGGAGGTGAGACCCAGTACTTC
14	-	TRBV18	TRBJ1-2	TRBD1	CASSPLQGVYGYTF	TGTGCCAGCTCACCACTACAGGGGGTCTATGGCTACACCTTC
16	-	TRBV14	TRBJ2-1	-	CASSPTGSGRGGEQFF	TGTGCCAGCAGCCCCACCGGGTCGGGAAGGGGGGGTGAGCAGTTCTTC
15	-	TRBV11-2	TRBJ1-1	TRBD1	CASSPSTGGNTEAFF	TGTGCCAGCAGCCCCTCGACAGGGGGGAACACTGAAGCTTTCTTT
15	-	TRBV10-1	TRBJ2-1	TRBD2	CASSPSGSSYNEQFF	TGCGCCAGCAGCCCTAGCGGGAGTTCCTACAATGAGCAGTTCTTC
13	-	TRBV19	TRBJ2-7	-	CASSIIHNYEQYF	TGTGCCAGTAGTATTATCCACAACTACGAGCAGTACTTC
16	-	TRBV19	TRBJ1-5	-	CASSGRGISRNQPQHF	TGTGCCAGTAGTGGAAGGGGTATATCTCGCAATCAGCCCCAGCATTTT
11	once	TRBV28	TRBJ2-1	-	CASRSAAGLFF	TGTGCCAGCAGGTCGGCCGCGGGCCTGTTCTTC
16	-	TRBV6-1	TRBJ2-5	-	CASSEGWGVGQETQYF	TGTGCCAGCAGTGAAGGTTGGGGTGTAGGCCAAGAGACCCAGTACTTC
15	-	TRBV5-1	TRBJ2-5	-	CASSLVAGTEETQYF	TGCGCCAGCAGCTTGGTCGCGGGCACGGAAGAGACCCAGTACTTC
11	-	TRBV29-1	TRBJ2-3	-	CSVATTDTQYF	TGCAGCGTCGCAACCACAGATACGCAGTATTTT
15	-	TRBV9	TRBJ1-5	-	CASSVGGNGNQPQHF	TGTGCCAGCAGCGTAGGAGGCAACGGAAATCAGCCCCAGCATTTT
17	-	TRBV6-4	TRBJ2-3	-	CASSDSDRAGPADTQYF	TGTGCCAGCAGTGACTCTGATAGAGCGGGCCCCGCAGATACGCAGTATTTT
11	-	TRBV30	TRBJ1-1	TRBD1	CAWSGTGTAFF	TGTGCCTGGAGCGGGACAGGGACGGCTTTCTTT
15	-	TRBV5-1	TRBJ2-7	TRBD1	CASRAGGRGGEEQYF	TGCGCCAGCAGGGCTGGGGGCAGAGGGGGCGAGGAGCAGTACTTC
18	once	TRBV11-2	TRBJ2-3	TRBD2	CASSFSRGSGRFTDTQYF	TGTGCCAGCAGCTTTTCCCGGGGTAGCGGGAGGTTTACAGATACGCAGTATTTT
13	-	TRBV2	TRBJ1-3	-	CASRDDRWDTIYF	TGTGCCAGCAGGGACGACAGGTGGGACACCATATATTTT
15	-	TRBV25-1	TRBJ1-5	-	CASERPGPRLQPQHF	TGTGCCAGCGAACGACCGGGACCCCGGTTGCAGCCCCAGCATTTT
15	-	TRBV7-2	TRBJ1-1	-	CASSPRRGGDTEAFF	TGTGCCAGCAGCCCCCGACGAGGCGGGGACACTGAAGCTTTCTTT